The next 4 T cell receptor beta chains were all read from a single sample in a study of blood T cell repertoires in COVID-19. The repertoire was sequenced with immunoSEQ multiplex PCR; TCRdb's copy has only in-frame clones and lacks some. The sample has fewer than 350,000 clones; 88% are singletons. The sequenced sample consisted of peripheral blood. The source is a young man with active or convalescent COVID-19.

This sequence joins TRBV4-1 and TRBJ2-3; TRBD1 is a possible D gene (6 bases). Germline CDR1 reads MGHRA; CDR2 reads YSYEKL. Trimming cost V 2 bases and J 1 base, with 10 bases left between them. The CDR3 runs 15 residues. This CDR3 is CASSQLRQGTDTQYF. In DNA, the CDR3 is TGCGCCAGCAGCCAACTTCGACAGGGCACAGATACGCAGTATTTT.

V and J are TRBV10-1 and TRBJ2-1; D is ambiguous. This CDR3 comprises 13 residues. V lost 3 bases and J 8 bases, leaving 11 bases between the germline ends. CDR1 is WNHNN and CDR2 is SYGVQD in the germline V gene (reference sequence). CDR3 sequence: CASSDAGPDEQFF. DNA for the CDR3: TGCGCCAGCAGTGATGCAGGCCCGGATGAGCAGTTCTTC.

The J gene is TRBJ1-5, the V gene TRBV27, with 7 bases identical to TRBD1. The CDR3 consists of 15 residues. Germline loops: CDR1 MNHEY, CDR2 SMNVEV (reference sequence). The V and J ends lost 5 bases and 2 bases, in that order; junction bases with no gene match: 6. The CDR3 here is CASSVNRGGNQPQHF. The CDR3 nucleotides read TGTGCCAGCAGTGTCAACAGGGGTGGCAATCAGCCCCAGCATTTT.

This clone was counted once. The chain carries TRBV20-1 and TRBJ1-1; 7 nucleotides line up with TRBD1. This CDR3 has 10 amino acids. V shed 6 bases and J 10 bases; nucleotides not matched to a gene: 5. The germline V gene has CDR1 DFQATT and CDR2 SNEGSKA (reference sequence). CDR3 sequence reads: CSATGMGAFF. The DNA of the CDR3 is TGCAGTGCGACAGGGATGGGAGCTTTCTTT.